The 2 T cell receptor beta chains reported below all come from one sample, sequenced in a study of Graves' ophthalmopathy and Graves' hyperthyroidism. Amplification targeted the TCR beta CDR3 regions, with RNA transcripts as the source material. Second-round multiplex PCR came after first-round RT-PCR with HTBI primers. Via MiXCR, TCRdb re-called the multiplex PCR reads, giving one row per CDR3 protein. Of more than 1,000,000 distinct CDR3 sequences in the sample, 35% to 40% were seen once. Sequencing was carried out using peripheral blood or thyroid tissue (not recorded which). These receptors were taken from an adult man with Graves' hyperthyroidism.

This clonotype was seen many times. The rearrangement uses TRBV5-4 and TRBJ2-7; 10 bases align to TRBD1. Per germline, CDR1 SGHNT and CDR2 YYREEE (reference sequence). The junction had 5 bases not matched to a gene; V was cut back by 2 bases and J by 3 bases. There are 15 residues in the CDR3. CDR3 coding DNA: TGTGCCAGCAGCTTAAGGGGGACAGGGGACTACGAGCAGTACTTC. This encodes CASSLRGTGDYEQYF.

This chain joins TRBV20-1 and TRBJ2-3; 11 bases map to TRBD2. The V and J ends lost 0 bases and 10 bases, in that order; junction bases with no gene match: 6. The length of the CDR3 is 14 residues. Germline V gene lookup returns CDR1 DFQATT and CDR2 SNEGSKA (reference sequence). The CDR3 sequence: CSAREVSGRAPQYF. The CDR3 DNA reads TGCAGTGCTAGAGAGGTTAGCGGGAGGGCCCCGCAGTATTTT.